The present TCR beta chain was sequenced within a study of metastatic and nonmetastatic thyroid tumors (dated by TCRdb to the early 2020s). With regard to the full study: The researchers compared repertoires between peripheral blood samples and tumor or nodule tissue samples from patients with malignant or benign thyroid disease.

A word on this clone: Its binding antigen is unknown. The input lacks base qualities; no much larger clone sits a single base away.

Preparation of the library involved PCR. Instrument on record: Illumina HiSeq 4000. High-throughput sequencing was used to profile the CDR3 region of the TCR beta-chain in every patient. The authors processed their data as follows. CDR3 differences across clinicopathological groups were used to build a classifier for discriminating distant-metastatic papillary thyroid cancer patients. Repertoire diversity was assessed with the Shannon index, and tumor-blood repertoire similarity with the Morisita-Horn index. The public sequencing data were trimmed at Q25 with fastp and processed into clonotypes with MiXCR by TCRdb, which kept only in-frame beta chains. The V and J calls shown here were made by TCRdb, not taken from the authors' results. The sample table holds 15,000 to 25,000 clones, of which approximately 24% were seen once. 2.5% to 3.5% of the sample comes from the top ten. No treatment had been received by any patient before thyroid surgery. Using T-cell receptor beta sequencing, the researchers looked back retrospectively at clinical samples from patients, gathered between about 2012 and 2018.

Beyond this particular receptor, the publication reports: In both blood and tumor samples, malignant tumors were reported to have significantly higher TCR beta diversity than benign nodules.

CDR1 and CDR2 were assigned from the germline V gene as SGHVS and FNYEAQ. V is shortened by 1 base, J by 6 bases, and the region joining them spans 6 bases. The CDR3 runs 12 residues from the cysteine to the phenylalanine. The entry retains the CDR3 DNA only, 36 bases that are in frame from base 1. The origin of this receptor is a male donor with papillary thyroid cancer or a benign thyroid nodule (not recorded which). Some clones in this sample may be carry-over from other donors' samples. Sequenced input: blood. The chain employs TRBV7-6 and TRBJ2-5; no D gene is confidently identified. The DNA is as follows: TGTGCCAGCAGCTTAGTGTCGAAGACCCAGTACTTC. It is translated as CASSLVSKTQYF.